These 6 T cell receptor beta chains originate from one sample sequenced in a study of blood T cell repertoires in COVID-19. Profiled with immunoSEQ multiplex PCR; TCRdb holds only in-frame clones, not every one. The data contain approximately 94,000 clones, 70% to 80% of them singletons. Sample: peripheral blood. The source is a woman in her 70s with acute or convalescent COVID-19.

This rearrangement joins TRBV7-8 to TRBJ1-3, with D hard to call. Germline CDR1 and CDR2: SGHVS and FQNEAQ. The germline V and J ends were trimmed by 0 bases and 11 bases, with 11 bases remaining between them. The CDR3 totals 13 residues. The CDR3, as DNA: TGTGCCAGCAGCTTAGCCTCGGGTTTCGCCATATATTTT. Protein product: CASSLASGFAIYF.

This chain joins TRBV6-4 and TRBJ1-1; D is uncertain. This CDR3 comprises 17 residues. V shed 4 bases and J shed 0 bases, with 18 bases lying between them. Germline CDR1 MRHNA, CDR2 SNTAGT. The CDR3 region is CASSVMFTGLMNTEAFF. The DNA of the CDR3 is TGTGCCAGCAGTGTGATGTTTACGGGGTTGATGAACACTGAAGCTTTCTTT.

This chain uses TRBV6-6 with TRBJ2-2; D may be TRBD1 (6 bases). The CDR3 is 14 residues long. CDR1 is MNHNY and CDR2 is SVGAGI in the germline V gene (reference sequence). V was shortened by 2 bases and J by 4 bases, with 8 bases between the two germline ends. The CDR3 loop reads CASSYRGSTGELFF. CDR3 sequence (DNA): TGTGCCAGCAGTTACAGGGGGAGCACCGGGGAGCTGTTTTTT.

This clone was seen just once. Germline is not matched at one junction end, which may reflect a read error. The chain employs TRBV20-1 and TRBJ1-2; 7 nucleotides match TRBD1. This CDR3 is 11 amino acids long. Germline CDR1 and CDR2: DFQATT and SNEGSKA (reference sequence). The DNA for the CDR3 is TGCAGTGCTAGAGGTCTAGACAGGGTCGCCTTC. It encodes CSARGLDRVAF.

In this sample, this clone turned up a few times. This chain uses TRBV3-1 (or the pseudogene TRBV3-2) with TRBJ1-2, with D maybe TRBD1 (6 bases). The CDR3 is 14 amino acids. Between the trimmed V and J ends, which lost 4 bases and 6 bases, there was a span of 15 bases. From germline, CDR1 is LGHDT and CDR2 YNNKEL (reference sequence). The CDR3 region is CASSPQGRDDGYTF. In DNA form, the CDR3 reads TGTGCCAGCAGCCCGCAGGGGAGAGATGATGGCTACACCTTC.

The rearrangement uses TRBV6-2 or TRBV6-3 and TRBJ2-7; 11 positions agree with TRBD1. The CDR3 sequence is 15 residues long. The germline V gene has CDR1 MNHEY and CDR2 SVGEGT. V was pared by 0 bases and J by 9 bases, with 7 bases of the junction left unmatched. The CDR3 here is CASSYSDRGRMGQYV. The CDR3 DNA reads as TGTGCCAGCAGTTACTCGGACAGGGGGCGGATGGGGCAGTACGTC.